The 2 T cell receptor beta chains below all came from one sample that was sequenced in a study of cytomegalovirus exposure and HLA in healthy donors. Generated by immunoSEQ multiplex PCR, the TCRdb table keeps only in-frame clones and is missing some. Of 150,000 to 180,000 clones listed, around 88% are singletons. The sample comprised PBMCs. Source of these receptors: a man aged 18 to 29 in good health and CMV-seropositive.

The rearrangement joins TRBV29-1 to TRBJ2-2; weak D call: TRBD1 (5 bases). Trimming took off 3 bases at V and 8 bases at J, with 10 bases between the two ends. The germline gives CDR1 SQVTM, CDR2 ANQGSEA. This CDR3 is built from 12 residues. In DNA, the CDR3 is TGCAGCGTTGATACAGGCCTGGGGGAGCTGTTTTTT. It is translated as CSVDTGLGELFF.

This chain connects TRBV5-1 to TRBJ1-2; D is unresolved. Germline V lookup: CDR1 SGHRS, CDR2 YFSETQ. The CDR3 sequence is 14 residues long. Trimming pared 4 bases from V and 4 bases from J, leaving 14 bases between. CDR3 DNA sequence: TGCGCCAGCAGCACCGGGAATCCACCCTATGGCTACACCTTC. Its protein is CASSTGNPPYGYTF.